The sample holds a few counts of the clone carrying this TCR beta chain. The V gene's germline CDR1 is ENHRY and CDR2 SYGVKD. Trimming stripped 11 bases from V and 7 bases from J, with 17 bases between. This CDR3 has 13 residues. This entry belongs to a study of blood T cell repertoires in COVID-19. Study at large: Sources were T cells, B-cell-depleted T cells, or PBMCs; the material itself was cDNA or gDNA.

Sequencing was performed with immunoSEQ multiplex PCR; in TCRdb, only in-frame clones are kept and a portion is missing. The sample has about 330,000 clones, roughly 90% seen once. J is TRBJ2-2 and V is TRBV10-3; maybe TRBD2 (8 bases). The TCR comes from a woman in her twenties or thirties who had recovered from COVID-19. The material sequenced was PBMCs or T cells enriched from blood (not recorded which). CDR3 in amino acids: CAAREGAHGELFF. The CDR3 DNA sequence: TGTGCCGCCCGGGAGGGGGCTCACGGGGAGCTGTTTTTT.